This T cell receptor (beta chain) was found in a study of breast tumors, draining lymph nodes, adjacent tissues. TCRdb re-called the multiplex PCR reads through MiXCR, storing one row per CDR3 protein. The sample includes 75,000 to 100,000 distinct CDR3 sequences, roughly 19% of them seen just once. A note on this clonotype: Sequence at one end of the junction differs from germline and may be a read error.

The lymph nodes were axillary draining lymph nodes from breast cancer patients. The CDR3 extends over 16 amino acids. The germline CDR1 and CDR2 sequences are SGHRS and YFSETQ. The rearrangement links TRBV5-1 to TRBJ2-5, with 9 bases lining up with TRBD2. The sequenced sample was axillary lymph node tissue. This clonotype originated in a female donor with breast cancer. Some clones in this sample may be carry-over from other donors' samples. The CDR3 nucleotides read TGCGCCGGCAGCCTGGCCGGAGCGGGGGGCCCCGAGACCCAGTACTTC. Protein: CAGSLAGAGGPETQYF. The variable domain in full, completed from reference TRBV5-1 and TRBJ2-5, reads KAGVTQTPRYLIKTRGQQVTLSCSPISGHRSVSWYQQTPGQGLQFLFEYFSETQRNKGNFPGRFSGRQFSNSRSEMNVSTLELGDSALYLCAGSLAGAGGPETQYFGPGTRLLVL.